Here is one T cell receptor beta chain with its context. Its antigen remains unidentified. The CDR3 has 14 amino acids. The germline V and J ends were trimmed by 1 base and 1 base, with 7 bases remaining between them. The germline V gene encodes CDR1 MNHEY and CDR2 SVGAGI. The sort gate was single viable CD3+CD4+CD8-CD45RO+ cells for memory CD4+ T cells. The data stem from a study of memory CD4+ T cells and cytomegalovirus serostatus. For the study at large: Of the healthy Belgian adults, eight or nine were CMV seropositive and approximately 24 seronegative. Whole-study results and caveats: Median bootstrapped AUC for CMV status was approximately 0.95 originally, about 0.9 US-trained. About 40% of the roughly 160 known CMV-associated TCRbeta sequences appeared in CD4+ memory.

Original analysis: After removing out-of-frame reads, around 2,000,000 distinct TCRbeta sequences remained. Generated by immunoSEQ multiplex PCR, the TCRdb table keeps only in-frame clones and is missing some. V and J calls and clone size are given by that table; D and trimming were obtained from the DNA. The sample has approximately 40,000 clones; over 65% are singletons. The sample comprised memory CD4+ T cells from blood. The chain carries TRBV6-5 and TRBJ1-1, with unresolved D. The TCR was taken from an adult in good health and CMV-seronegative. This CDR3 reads CASSYFTGNTEAFF. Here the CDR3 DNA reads TGTGCCAGCAGTTACTTCACGGGGAACACTGAAGCTTTCTTT.